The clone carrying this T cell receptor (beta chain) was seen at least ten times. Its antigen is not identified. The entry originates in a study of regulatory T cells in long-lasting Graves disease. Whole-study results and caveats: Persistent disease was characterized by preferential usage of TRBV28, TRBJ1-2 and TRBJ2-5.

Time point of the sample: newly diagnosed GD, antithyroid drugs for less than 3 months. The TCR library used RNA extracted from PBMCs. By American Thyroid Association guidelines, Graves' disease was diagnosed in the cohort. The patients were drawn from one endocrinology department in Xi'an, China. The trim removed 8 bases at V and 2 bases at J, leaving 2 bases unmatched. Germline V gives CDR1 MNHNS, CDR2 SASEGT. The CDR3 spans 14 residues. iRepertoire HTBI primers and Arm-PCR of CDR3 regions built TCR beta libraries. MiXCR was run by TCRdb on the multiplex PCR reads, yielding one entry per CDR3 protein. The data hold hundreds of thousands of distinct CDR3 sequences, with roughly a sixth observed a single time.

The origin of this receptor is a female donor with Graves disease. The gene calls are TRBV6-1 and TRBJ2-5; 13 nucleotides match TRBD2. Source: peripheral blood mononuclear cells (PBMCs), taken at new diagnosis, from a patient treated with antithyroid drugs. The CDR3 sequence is CASVLAGGQETQYF. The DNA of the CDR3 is TGTGCCAGCGTACTAGCGGGGGGGCAAGAGACCCAGTACTTC.